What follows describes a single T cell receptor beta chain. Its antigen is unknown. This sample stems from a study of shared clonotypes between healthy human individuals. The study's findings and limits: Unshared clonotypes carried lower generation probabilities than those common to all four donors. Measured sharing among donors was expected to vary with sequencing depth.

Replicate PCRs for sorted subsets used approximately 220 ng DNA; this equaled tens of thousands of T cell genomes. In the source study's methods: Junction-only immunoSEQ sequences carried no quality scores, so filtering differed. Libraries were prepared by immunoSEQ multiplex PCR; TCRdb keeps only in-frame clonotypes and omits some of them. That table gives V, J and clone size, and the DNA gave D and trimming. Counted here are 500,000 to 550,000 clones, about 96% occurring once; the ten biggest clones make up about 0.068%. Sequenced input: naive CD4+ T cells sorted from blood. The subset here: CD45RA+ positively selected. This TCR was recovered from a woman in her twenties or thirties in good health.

In nucleotides, the CDR3 is TGCAGCGGGAACCAACAGGGCACAGATACGCAGTATTTT. Residues: CSGNQQGTDTQYF. V usage is TRBV29-1 and J usage is TRBJ2-3; the D gene is possibly TRBD1 (5 bases). The germline V and J ends were trimmed by 7 bases and 1 base, with 12 bases remaining between them. The CDR3 has 13 residues. From germline, CDR1 is SQVTM and CDR2 ANQGSEA.